The 2 T cell receptor beta chains listed next were all sequenced from one sample in a study of identical twins. TCRdb ran MiXCR on the 5' RACE reads and lists one entry per CDR3 protein. The sample consists of about 240,000 distinct CDR3 sequences, 10% of them appearing once. Sequenced input: memory T cells sorted from blood. These receptors all come from a man between 45 and 60 years old in good health.

The chain carries TRBV5-1 and TRBJ2-3; 8 bases agree with TRBD1. The CDR3 extends over 16 amino acids. In germline, CDR1 is SGHRS, CDR2 YFSETQ. V dropped 2 bases and J dropped 3; count of bases not matched to a gene: 8. CDR3 amino acids: CASSFSGQGGTDTQYF. In DNA, the CDR3 is TGCGCCAGCAGCTTCTCCGGACAGGGTGGTACAGATACGCAGTATTTT.

This clonotype appeared a few times. The V gene is TRBV11-2, the J gene TRBJ2-7; TRBD2 aligns across 13 bases. Germline V gene sequence: CDR1 SGHAT, CDR2 FQNNGV. J gave up 2 bases and V 4 bases, and 11 bases lay outside the gene matches. The length of the CDR3 is 18 residues. CDR3 amino acids: CASSSTGTSGIWPYEQYF. The CDR3 DNA reads as TGTGCCAGCAGCTCAACCGGGACTAGCGGGATTTGGCCCTACGAGCAGTACTTC.